This TCR beta chain was identified during a study of cytomegalovirus exposure and HLA in healthy donors. Libraries were prepared by immunoSEQ multiplex PCR; TCRdb keeps only in-frame clonotypes and omits some of them. The sample includes 55,000 to 70,000 clones, about 93% of them seen just once. Trimming pared 6 bases from V and 1 base from J, leaving 7 bases between. Germline loops: CDR1 MDHEN, CDR2 SYDVKM. This CDR3 region has 13 residues. The rearrangement joins TRBV28 to TRBJ2-1; no clear D. Specimen: PBMCs. This receptor was obtained from a man between 18 and 29 years old in good health and CMV-seronegative. The CDR3 region is CASSQWSYNEQFF. The CDR3 nucleotides read TGTGCCAGCAGCCAGTGGTCCTACAATGAGCAGTTCTTC.